These T cell receptor beta chains were read from a single sample in a study of blood T cell repertoires in COVID-19. Here immunoSEQ multiplex PCR was the method, and the copy in TCRdb shows in-frame clones only, minus some. This sample has roughly 150,000 clones, with around 81% found just once. The specimen sequenced was peripheral blood. The origin of the receptors is a man between 60 and 75 years old with active or convalescent COVID-19. Both conserved end residues are part of each CDR3. D genes are given only for firm matches. Size tells how often a clone was seen (once, few, many) or the class of an expanded clone, and some rows leave it out.

V: TRBV6-5; J: TRBJ1-6; D: -; size: -; DNA: TGTGCCAGCAGCGGTCCGAATTCACCCCTCCACTTT; CDR3: CASSGPNSPLHF
V: TRBV3-1/TRBV3-2; J: TRBJ2-3; D: TRBD2; size: -; DNA: TGTGCCAGCAGCCAGAGGACTAGCGGGGATACGCAGTATTTT; CDR3: CASSQRTSGDTQYF
V: TRBV11-3; J: TRBJ1-1; D: -; size: -; DNA: TGTGCCAGCAGTCACAGTCCGAACACTGAAGCTTTCTTT; CDR3: CASSHSPNTEAFF
V: TRBV3-1/TRBV3-2; J: TRBJ2-5; D: -; size: -; DNA: TGTGCCAGCAGCCAAGCTAGGGGTTGGGAAGAGACCCAGTACTTC; CDR3: CASSQARGWEETQYF
V: TRBV4-1; J: TRBJ1-3; D: -; size: few; DNA: TGCGCCAGCAGCCCCACAGGACACTCTGGAAACACCATATATTTT; CDR3: CASSPTGHSGNTIYF
V: TRBV9; J: TRBJ1-3; D: -; size: few; DNA: TGTGCCAGCAACAAGGACAGTTCGGCGGACACCATATATTTT; CDR3: CASNKDSSADTIYF
V: TRBV6-5; J: TRBJ1-1; D: -; size: -; DNA: TGTGCCAGCAGTTACTCGGAGGCCGCGAACACTGAAGCTTTCTTT; CDR3: CASSYSEAANTEAFF
V: TRBV7-6; J: TRBJ1-4; D: TRBD1; size: -; DNA: TGTGCCAGCAGCGCATCGACAGGGGTCGGAAACGTAGCTAATGAAAAACTGTTTTTT; CDR3: CASSASTGVGNVANEKLFF
V: TRBV18; J: TRBJ1-1; D: -; size: -; DNA: TGTGCCAGCTCATGGGTCCGGGGAGAGGGTGAAGCTTTCTTT; CDR3: CASSWVRGEGEAFF
V: TRBV18; J: TRBJ2-7; D: TRBD1; size: -; DNA: TGTGCCAGCTCACAAGGGACAGGGAGCTCCTACGAGCAGTACTTC; CDR3: CASSQGTGSSYEQYF
V: TRBV11-2; J: TRBJ1-2; D: -; size: -; DNA: TGTGCCAGCAGCTCCTTTAACTATGGCTACACCTTC; CDR3: CASSSFNYGYTF
V: TRBV11-2; J: TRBJ1-6; D: -; size: -; DNA: TGTGCCAGCAGCAGAGAAAGCTCACCCCTCCACTTT; CDR3: CASSRESSPLHF
V: TRBV11-2; J: TRBJ1-1; D: -; size: -; DNA: TGTGCCAGCAGCTCCTCGACAGCAACGAACACTGAAGCTTTCTTT; CDR3: CASSSSTATNTEAFF
V: TRBV6-5; J: TRBJ1-2; D: TRBD1; size: -; DNA: TGTGCCAGCAGTTCCCCGACAGGGACCTACACCTTC; CDR3: CASSSPTGTYTF
V: TRBV23-1; J: TRBJ1-6; D: -; size: few; DNA: TGCGCCAGCAGTCAATGCAGGTCACGATCACCCCTCCACTTT; CDR3: CASSQCRSRSPLHF
V: TRBV6-6; J: TRBJ1-6; D: TRBD1; size: -; DNA: TGTGCCAGCAGTCCCCAAGTAAGGGACAGCGCCCGGTCACCCCTCCACTTT; CDR3: CASSPQVRDSARSPLHF
V: TRBV19; J: TRBJ1-1; D: TRBD1; size: -; DNA: TGTGCCAGTACCTACAGGGGCGTTGGAACTGAAGCTTTCTTT; CDR3: CASTYRGVGTEAFF
V: TRBV5-4; J: TRBJ1-2; D: -; size: -; DNA: TGTGCCAGCAGCTTGGAATCGGATTCGGGGGACGGCTACACCTTC; CDR3: CASSLESDSGDGYTF
V: TRBV3-1/TRBV3-2; J: TRBJ2-7; D: -; size: -; DNA: TGTGCCAGCAGCCAAGATCTGGGCCACTCCTACGAGCAGTACTTC; CDR3: CASSQDLGHSYEQYF
V: TRBV11-2; J: TRBJ1-6; D: -; size: -; DNA: TGTGCCAGCAGCCCGAGGGGGAATAATTCACCCCTCCACTTT; CDR3: CASSPRGNNSPLHF
V: TRBV27; J: TRBJ1-2; D: -; size: -; DNA: TGTGCCAGCAGCCAGACTCCAGGGTTTCTAATACCTTATGGCTACACCTTC; CDR3: CASSQTPGFLIPYGYTF
V: TRBV12-3/TRBV12-4; J: TRBJ1-5; D: -; size: -; DNA: TGTGCCAGCAGCCGACAGGATCAGCCCCAGCATTTT; CDR3: CASSRQDQPQHF
V: TRBV28; J: TRBJ2-5; D: TRBD2; size: -; DNA: TGTGCCAGCAGTGGGCTAGCGGATAGGGAGACCCAGTACTTC; CDR3: CASSGLADRETQYF
V: TRBV10-1; J: TRBJ2-3; D: TRBD2; size: -; DNA: TGCGCCAGCAGCCTGGGGGCGGGAGGCCCCTCTGGCACAGATACGCAGTATTTT; CDR3: CASSLGAGGPSGTDTQYF
V: TRBV5-4; J: TRBJ2-7; D: -; size: -; DNA: TGTGCCAGCAGCTCCGCCCGGACTTACGAGCAGTACTTC; CDR3: CASSSARTYEQYF
V: TRBV24-1; J: TRBJ2-1; D: -; size: -; DNA: TGTGCCACCAGTGATTTGGCTCCCGTGAGTGAGCAGTTCTTC; CDR3: CATSDLAPVSEQFF
V: TRBV5-4; J: TRBJ2-1; D: TRBD2; size: -; DNA: TGTGCCAGCAGCTTGGAGGGTAGCGGGTGGCATGAGCAGTTCTTC; CDR3: CASSLEGSGWHEQFF
V: TRBV6-5; J: TRBJ2-1; D: -; size: -; DNA: TGTGCCAGCACCACAGGTTCGACAGGATCCAATGAGCAGTTCTTC; CDR3: CASTTGSTGSNEQFF
V: TRBV6-1; J: TRBJ2-1; D: -; size: -; DNA: TGTGCCAGCAGTGATCTTTGGGGGCCGAGCTCCTACAATGAGCAGTTCTTC; CDR3: CASSDLWGPSSYNEQFF
V: TRBV6-1; J: TRBJ1-5; D: -; size: -; DNA: TGTGCCAGCAGTGAAGCGGGCCAGCCCCAGCATTTT; CDR3: CASSEAGQPQHF
V: TRBV28; J: TRBJ2-3; D: TRBD1; size: -; DNA: TGTGCCAGCAGTTTAAGGGGGCCCTCCGCAGATACGCAGTATTTT; CDR3: CASSLRGPSADTQYF
V: TRBV9; J: TRBJ2-1; D: TRBD1; size: -; DNA: TGTGCCAGCAGCGCCAGTGGTAGGACAGGAGCTGAGCAGTTCTTC; CDR3: CASSASGRTGAEQFF
V: TRBV6-5; J: TRBJ2-7; D: TRBD2; size: few; DNA: TGTGCCAGCAGTTACCGGCCTAGCGGGGGAACCGAGCAGTACTTC; CDR3: CASSYRPSGGTEQYF
V: TRBV7-7; J: TRBJ2-1; D: TRBD1; size: -; DNA: TGTGCACAAGGGACAGGGGCCTACAATGAGCAGTTCTTC; CDR3: CAQGTGAYNEQFF
V: TRBV6-5; J: TRBJ1-5; D: -; size: -; DNA: TGTGCCAGCAGAGGGACTTGGAGCAATCAGCCCCAGCATTTT; CDR3: CASRGTWSNQPQHF
V: TRBV5-1; J: TRBJ1-2; D: -; size: -; DNA: TGCGCCAGCAGCTTGTCGCTAAACTATGGCTACACCTTC; CDR3: CASSLSLNYGYTF
V: TRBV9; J: TRBJ1-2; D: -; size: -; DNA: TGTGCCAGCAGCGTAGTAGGCGACAGGCGCGGCTACACCTTC; CDR3: CASSVVGDRRGYTF
V: TRBV3-1/TRBV3-2; J: TRBJ1-1; D: -; size: medium-sized; DNA: TGTGCCAGCAGCCCTATGGGAGCACATAGAGGCACTGAAGCTTTCTTT; CDR3: CASSPMGAHRGTEAFF
V: TRBV10-3; J: TRBJ2-5; D: -; size: -; DNA: TGTGCCATCAGTGAGTCGACTCTGGAGACCCAGTACTTC; CDR3: CAISESTLETQYF
V: TRBV9; J: TRBJ2-5; D: -; size: -; DNA: TGTGCCAGCAGCGTTGCCGGGATTATCCAAGAGACCCAGTACTTC; CDR3: CASSVAGIIQETQYF
V: TRBV10-1; J: TRBJ2-5; D: TRBD2; size: -; DNA: TGCGCCAGCAGTGAAAGCGGGGGGGAAGAGACCCAGTACTTC; CDR3: CASSESGGEETQYF
V: TRBV10-3; J: TRBJ2-3; D: TRBD2; size: -; DNA: TGTGCCATCAGGCGGACTAGCGGGGGTGAGTTAGGCACAGATACGCAGTATTTT; CDR3: CAIRRTSGGELGTDTQYF
V: TRBV19; J: TRBJ2-5; D: TRBD1; size: -; DNA: TGTGCCAGTAGTCCCGGCCGGACAGGGCGAGAGACCCAGTACTTC; CDR3: CASSPGRTGRETQYF
V: TRBV7-3; J: TRBJ1-1; D: TRBD1; size: -; DNA: TGTGCCAGCAGCAGGGACAGGGGTGACACTGAAGCTTTCTTT; CDR3: CASSRDRGDTEAFF
V: TRBV2; J: TRBJ2-3; D: -; size: -; DNA: TGTGCCAGCAGTGAGAGCCGACTCAGCACAGATACGCAGTATTTT; CDR3: CASSESRLSTDTQYF
V: TRBV11-1; J: TRBJ1-3; D: -; size: once; DNA: TGTGCCAGCAGCTCTAGTGGGAGCATCTCTGGAAACACCATATATTTT; CDR3: CASSSSGSISGNTIYF
V: TRBV18; J: TRBJ1-1; D: -; size: -; DNA: TGTGCCAGCTCACCAGAGGTGAACACTGAAGCTTTCTTT; CDR3: CASSPEVNTEAFF